These 29 T cell receptor beta chains came from one sample sequenced in a study of control samples from healthy donors and cancer patients. Measured with immunoSEQ multiplex PCR; TCRdb has only the in-frame clones, and not every one. The sample consists of roughly 450,000 clones, around nine tenths of them appearing once. The source material was PBMCs. The receptor source for this set is a man aged 35-49 years with head and neck cancer.

The chain uses TRBV9 and TRBJ2-1; 8 positions agree with TRBD1. Losses at the gene ends were 4 bases for V and 5 bases for J; bases not matched to a gene: 5. The CDR3 runs 14 residues. From germline, CDR1 is SGDLS and CDR2 YYNGEE. CDR3 in amino acids: CASSPGTGHNEQFF. The CDR3 nucleotides read TGTGCCAGCAGCCCAGGGACAGGCCACAATGAGCAGTTCTTC.

The chain recombines TRBV25-1 with TRBJ1-4; D ambiguous. Trimming took 0 bases from V and 3 from J, leaving 11 bases between them. The CDR3 is 16 amino acids. The V gene's germline CDR1 is MGHDK and CDR2 SYGVNS. CDR3 sequence: CASSEYRGGSNEKLFF. DNA of the CDR3: TGTGCCAGCAGTGAATATAGAGGCGGATCTAATGAAAAACTGTTTTTT.

This rearrangement joins TRBV28 to TRBJ2-7; no definite D call. Germline V gene sequence: CDR1 MDHEN, CDR2 SYDVKM. The V gene lost 6 bases and the J gene lost 0 bases, with 15 bases spanning the gap. The CDR3 has 15 amino acids. CDR3 DNA: TGTGCCAGCAGAACTTCGATGGGCCGCTCCTACGAGCAGTACTTC. Protein sequence: CASRTSMGRSYEQYF.

Note on this clone: Other DNA sequences in the same sample also yield this CDR3. J is TRBJ2-7 and V is TRBV29-1; 11 positions agree with TRBD2. Germline CDR1 reads SQVTM; CDR2 reads ANQGSEA. This CDR3 spans 16 amino acids. Unmatched junction bases numbered 7, after V lost 3 bases and J lost 0 bases. The CDR3 DNA reads TGCAGCGTTGACGGACTAGCGGGTTACGGCTCCTACGAGCAGTACTTC. It encodes CSVDGLAGYGSYEQYF.

This rearrangement joins TRBV30 to TRBJ2-7; the match to TRBD2 covers 8 bases. The CDR3 length is 14 residues. Germline V CDR1 and CDR2: GTSNPN, SVGIG (reference sequence). The ends lost 5 bases at V and 1 base at J; junction bases unmatched: 7. The CDR3 region is CAWAGGLSSYEQYF. DNA of the CDR3: TGTGCCTGGGCGGGGGGTTTAAGTTCCTACGAGCAGTACTTC.

The chain has TRBV6-5 and TRBJ2-7; TRBD1 or TRBD2 may be the D gene (5 bases each). Looked up from germline, CDR1 is MNHEY and CDR2 is SVGAGI. The CDR3 extends over 15 amino acids. Trimming pared 6 bases from V and 6 bases from J, leaving 21 bases between. As DNA, the CDR3 is TGTGCCAGCAGGATCCACGGGACGGTACCTGGCGAGCAGTACTTC. This gives the protein CASRIHGTVPGEQYF.

Only one count was recorded for this clone. The chain recombines TRBV7-3 with TRBJ2-1, with D tentatively TRBD2 (5 bases). The germline V gene encodes CDR1 SGHTA and CDR2 FQGTGA. Trimming pared 5 bases from V and 6 bases from J, leaving 14 bases between. The CDR3 loop spans 14 amino acids. Here the CDR3 reads CASSPESGFNEQFF. The CDR3 region has the DNA TGTGCCAGCAGCCCTGAGTCGGGGTTCAATGAGCAGTTCTTC. The full variable domain, with the rest looked up from reference TRBV7-3 and TRBJ2-1, is GAGVSQTPSNKVTEKGKYVELRCDPISGHTALYWYRQSLGQGPEFLIYFQGTGAADDSGLPNDRFFAVRPEGSVSTLKIQRTERGDSAVYLCASSPESGFNEQFFGPGTRLTVL.

The J gene is TRBJ2-3, the V gene TRBV7-9; 9 bases line up with TRBD2. Germline V gene sequence: CDR1 SEHNR, CDR2 FQNEAQ (reference sequence). Trimming at V came to 4 bases and at J to 1 base, leaving 15 bases not matched to a gene. This CDR3 spans 19 amino acids. CDR3 DNA: TGTGCCAGCAGCTCCGCTGATGGGAGCGGGGGGAAGGGCACAGATACGCAGTATTTT. Translating gives CASSSADGSGGKGTDTQYF. Combining the CDR3 with reference TRBV7-9 and TRBJ2-3 gives the whole variable domain DTGVSQNPRHKITKRGQNVTFRCDPISEHNRLYWYRQTLGQGPEFLTYFQNEAQLEKSRLLSDRFSAERPKGSFSTLEIQRTEQGDSAMYLCASSSADGSGGKGTDTQYFGPGTRLTVL.

CDR3 amino acids: CASSLDRYEQYF. The DNA of the CDR3 is TGTGCCAGCTCACTTGACAGATACGAGCAGTACTTC. The rearrangement joins TRBV18 to TRBJ2-7; weak D call: TRBD1 (5 bases). In germline, CDR1 is KGHSH, CDR2 LQKENI. Trimming stripped 4 bases from V and 4 bases from J, with 8 bases between. CDR3 length: 12 residues.

The V call is TRBV7-6, the J call TRBJ2-7; the D is unclear. The CDR3 extends over 14 amino acids. Trimming cost V 1 base and J 2 bases, with 9 bases left between them. From germline, CDR1 is SGHVS and CDR2 FNYEAQ. CDR3 sequence (DNA): TGTGCCAGCAGCTTAGGAGGTTATACCTACGAGCAGTACTTC. This sequence encodes CASSLGGYTYEQYF.

This chain joins TRBV5-5 and TRBJ2-7, with 9 bases matching TRBD1. CDR1 is SGHKS, CDR2 YYEKEE, per germline (reference sequence). Unmatched junction bases numbered 10, after V lost 4 bases and J lost 5 bases. CDR3 size: 15 residues. The chain's CDR3 is CASSHDRGSLNEQYF. The CDR3, as DNA: TGTGCCAGCAGCCATGACAGGGGGTCTTTGAACGAGCAGTACTTC.

The genes are TRBV9 and TRBJ2-3; tentatively, D is TRBD2 (6 bases). V was clipped by 4 bases and J by 0 bases, with 12 bases between them. CDR1 SGDLS and CDR2 YYNGEE come from the germline V gene. The CDR3 has 15 amino acids. The CDR3 reads CASSLISGSTDTQYF. The CDR3 DNA sequence: TGTGCCAGCAGCTTAATCAGCGGGAGCACAGATACGCAGTATTTT.

The chain couples TRBV5-1 to TRBJ2-5; 9 bases agree with TRBD1. This CDR3 is 15 amino acids long. CDR1 is SGHRS and CDR2 is YFSETQ in the germline V gene. Trimming removed 3 bases from V and 5 bases from J; junction bases left unmatched: 8. The CDR3 sequence is CASSSQQGARETQYF. The CDR3 nucleotides are TGCGCCAGCAGCTCGCAACAGGGGGCGCGGGAGACCCAGTACTTC.

The V and J genes are TRBV6-1 and TRBJ2-3, with 8 bases identical to TRBD1. CDR1 and CDR2 from the germline V gene are MNHNS and SASEGT. V shed 2 bases, J shed 2 bases, and the junction held 6 bases outside the gene matches. The CDR3 has 16 amino acids. The CDR3 here is CASSEKGGQVTDTQYF. The CDR3 DNA is TGTGCCAGCAGTGAAAAGGGGGGACAGGTCACAGATACGCAGTATTTT.

In the case of this clone: The sample has other DNA sequences that encode this CDR3 too. This rearrangement joins TRBV11-2 to TRBJ1-2; no clear D gene. The germline V gene has CDR1 SGHAT and CDR2 FQNNGV. The CDR3 extends over 11 amino acids. V lost 3 bases and J 8 bases, leaving 7 bases between the germline ends. CDR3 residues: CASSLAAGYTF. DNA of the CDR3: TGTGCCAGCAGCTTGGCTGCGGGCTACACCTTC.

The chain joins TRBV27 to TRBJ1-1; D gene unclear. The CDR3 has 16 amino acids. Trimming removed 3 bases at V and 1 base at J, with 15 bases between. Germline-derived CDR1 and CDR2 are MNHEY and SMNVEV (reference sequence). CDR3: CASSFSPRRANTEAFF. The CDR3 nucleotides read TGTGCCAGCAGTTTCTCCCCGAGGAGGGCGAACACTGAAGCTTTCTTT.

The chain joins TRBV6-1 to TRBJ1-2; D is uncertain. There are 14 residues in the CDR3. Germline-derived CDR1 and CDR2 are MNHNS and SASEGT. The V and J ends lost 3 bases and 4 bases respectively, with 12 bases between them. The CDR3 region is CASSDPAPRYGYTF. The DNA for the CDR3 is TGTGCCAGCAGTGACCCAGCCCCGCGCTATGGCTACACCTTC.

The chain recombines TRBV4-2 with TRBJ2-7; TRBD1 matches 10 bases. The germline gives CDR1 LGHNA, CDR2 YNFKEQ. Trimming cost V 1 base and J 5 bases; bases outside gene matches: 5. The length of the CDR3 is 15 residues. CDR3 nucleotides: TGTGCCAGCAGCCAAGGGGGGACAGGGGTCAACGAGCAGTACTTC. Its protein is CASSQGGTGVNEQYF.

V gene TRBV5-1 combines with J gene TRBJ2-7; 8 bases match TRBD1. Germline V gene data show CDR1 as SGHRS and CDR2 as YFSETQ. With 2 bases clipped from V and 4 bases from J, the junction kept 8 bases outside the gene matches. The CDR3 covers 15 residues. CDR3 nucleotides: TGCGCCAGCAGCTTCCGGACAGGGATCGCGTACGAGCAGTACTTC. The encoded protein is CASSFRTGIAYEQYF.

The chain is built from TRBV9 and TRBJ1-1, with D tentatively TRBD1 (6 bases). The CDR3 covers 13 residues. V was pared by 1 base and J by 3 bases, with 7 bases between. The germline gives CDR1 SGDLS, CDR2 YYNGEE. CDR3 DNA: TGTGCCAGCAGCGTACAGGGGTACACTGAAGCTTTCTTT. Its translation: CASSVQGYTEAFF.

As for this clone: Other DNA sequences within the sample encode an identical CDR3. V usage is TRBV19 and J usage is TRBJ2-2; no clear D. The CDR3 runs 13 residues. V was clipped by 3 bases and J by 4 bases, with 6 bases between them. Looked up from germline, CDR1 is LNHDA and CDR2 is SQIVND (reference sequence). CDR3 sequence reads: CASSIDGTGELFF. In DNA form, the CDR3 reads TGTGCCAGTAGTATCGACGGCACCGGGGAGCTGTTTTTT.

This chain uses TRBV27 with TRBJ2-7; 8 bases are a match to TRBD1. V was pared by 6 bases and J by 4 bases, with 2 bases of the junction left unmatched. Germline V gene lookup returns CDR1 MNHEY and CDR2 SMNVEV (reference sequence). This CDR3 is 12 amino acids long. Here the CDR3 DNA reads TGTGCCAGCAGCAGGACAGGGTACGAGCAGTACTTC. Its protein is CASSRTGYEQYF.

The CDR3 sequence is CASSDTNMNEQFF. As DNA, the CDR3 is TGTGCCAGCAGCGATACAAACATGAATGAGCAGTTCTTC. This chain connects TRBV7-2 to TRBJ2-1; unclear D gene. V gave up 5 bases and J gave up 7 bases, with 12 bases separating them. This CDR3 spans 13 amino acids. Germline V gives CDR1 SGHTA, CDR2 FQGNSA. Drawing the rest from reference TRBV7-2 and TRBJ2-1, the complete variable domain is GAGVSQSPSNKVTEKGKDVELRCDPISGHTALYWYRQSLGQGLEFLIYFQGNSAPDKSGLPSDRFSAERTGGSVSTLTIQRTQQEDSAVYLCASSDTNMNEQFFGPGTRLTVL.

The rearrangement joins TRBV29-1 to TRBJ2-7, with D perhaps matching TRBD1 (8 bases). The CDR3 has 14 amino acids. V lost 3 bases, J lost 7 bases, and 19 bases lay in between. Germline CDR1 SQVTM, CDR2 ANQGSEA. The CDR3 reads CSVDQAGQVTEQYF. CDR3 nucleotide sequence: TGCAGCGTTGACCAAGCGGGACAGGTTACAGAGCAGTACTTC.

This chain joins TRBV6-4 and TRBJ2-7; TRBD2 aligns across 9 bases. CDR1 and CDR2 (germline): MRHNA, SNTAGT. Trimming at V came to 4 bases and at J to 4 bases, leaving 20 bases not matched to a gene. This CDR3 has 19 residues. CDR3 sequence: CASSVPVRLAATFQYEQYF. CDR3 in DNA: TGTGCCAGCAGTGTCCCAGTCCGACTAGCGGCCACCTTTCAATACGAGCAGTACTTC.

The CDR3 region has the DNA TGTGCCATCAGTGAGTCGGATCGAGAGCAGTACTTC. This gives the protein CAISESDREQYF. The V gene is TRBV10-3, the J gene TRBJ2-7, with unresolved D. The CDR3 spans 12 residues. Germline V lookup: CDR1 ENHRY, CDR2 SYGVKD. V was shortened by 0 bases and J by 7 bases, with 7 bases between the two germline ends.

The V gene is TRBV6-2 or TRBV6-3, the J gene TRBJ1-2; D is perhaps TRBD1 (6 bases). Trimming took off 0 bases at V and 4 bases at J, with 12 bases between the two ends. From germline, CDR1 is MNHEY and CDR2 SVGEGT. There are 15 residues in the CDR3. CDR3 residues: CASSYSSGGGYGYTF. The DNA of the CDR3 is TGTGCCAGCAGTTACTCATCCGGGGGCGGCTATGGCTACACCTTC.

The chain carries TRBV4-1 and TRBJ2-7; 9 bases match TRBD1. Germline CDR1 MGHRA, CDR2 YSYEKL. The CDR3 covers 14 residues. Trimming cost V 4 bases and J 2 bases; bases outside gene matches: 3. CDR3 in amino acids: CASSRDRVAYEQYF. In nucleotides, the CDR3 is TGCGCCAGCAGCCGGGACAGGGTGGCCTACGAGCAGTACTTC.

This clone was counted a few times. This chain links TRBV5-1 with TRBJ2-6; 9 bases are shared with TRBD1. Germline V CDR1 and CDR2: SGHRS, YFSETQ. After removal of 1 base from V and 0 bases from J, the junction contained 8 bases not matched to a gene. This CDR3 has 19 amino acids. In DNA, the CDR3 is TGCGCCAGCAGCTTGCCGGGGGACAGGGCCCCCTCTGGGGCCAACGTCCTGACTTTC. Translating it yields CASSLPGDRAPSGANVLTF.